This T cell receptor (beta chain) emerged from a study of CD8 T cells in ankylosing spondylitis. General study points: Disease-linked clones reportedly showed significant enrichment in matched ankylosing spondylitis synovial fluid.

Making the TCR beta libraries involved quantitative 5'-RACE with molecular barcodes. TCRdb redid the calling of the 5' RACE reads with MiXCR, one entry per CDR3 protein. The table includes a few hundred thousand distinct CDR3 sequences, approximately 20% detected once. V dropped 7 bases and J dropped 4; count of bases not matched to a gene: 2. Germline values: CDR1 SGHKS, CDR2 YYEKEE (reference sequence). The CDR3 sequence is 13 residues long. In the case of this clonotype: Its antigen is not known.

This sequence joins TRBV5-5 and TRBJ2-1, with 10 bases matching TRBD1. This clonotype originated in a male donor with ankylosing spondylitis or in good health (not recorded which). The sequenced sample consisted of blood, either unsorted or a sorted T cell fraction (not recorded which). The CDR3 region is CASDRGPYNEQFF. DNA of the CDR3: TGTGCCAGCGACAGGGGGCCATACAATGAGCAGTTCTTC. The full variable domain, completed using reference TRBV5-5 and TRBJ2-1, is DAGVTQSPTHLIKTRGQQVTLRCSPISGHKSVSWYQQVLGQGPQFIFQYYEKEERGRGNFPDRFSARQFPNYSSELNVNALLLGDSALYLCASDRGPYNEQFFGPGTRLTVL.